The 25 T cell receptor beta chains given below trace back to one sample, sequenced in a study of blood T cell repertoires in COVID-19. TCRdb's copy holds only in-frame clones and misses some; the assay was immunoSEQ multiplex PCR. The repertoire holds tens of thousands of clones, with around 86% as singletons. The sequencing input was peripheral blood. These receptor sequences come from a woman aged 70-85 years with active COVID-19.

The DNA for the CDR3 is TGTGCCAGCAGTTTTGGAGGGGGCAAAAATCAGCCCCAGCATTTT. It is translated as CASSFGGGKNQPQHF. The gene calls are TRBV6-2 or TRBV6-3 and TRBJ1-5; 7 bases align to TRBD1. The V gene end was trimmed by 4 bases and the J gene end by 4 bases; junction bases not matched to a gene: 7. Germline CDR1 reads MNHEY; CDR2 reads SVGEGT. The CDR3 length is 15 residues.

This chain links TRBV18 with TRBJ2-3; TRBD2 matches at 9 bases. The CDR3 covers 16 residues. Germline V lookup: CDR1 KGHSH, CDR2 LQKENI. Trimming took 2 bases from V and 2 from J; bases not matched to a gene: 5. CDR3 coding DNA: TGTGCCAGCTCACCAAGCCTAGCGGGATCCACAGATACGCAGTATTTT. Amino acids: CASSPSLAGSTDTQYF. Full variable domain (remainder filled in from reference TRBV18 and TRBJ2-3): NAGVMQNPRHLVRRRGQEARLRCSPMKGHSHVYWYRQLPEEGLKFMVYLQKENIIDESGMPKERFSAEFPKEGPSILRIQQVVRGDSAAYFCASSPSLAGSTDTQYFGPGTRLTVL.

The genes are TRBV6-2 or TRBV6-3 and TRBJ1-1; TRBD1 matches 8 bases. The junction had 5 bases not matched to a gene; V was cut back by 2 bases and J by 3 bases. Germline CDR1 reads MNHEY; CDR2 reads SVGEGT. The CDR3 covers 15 residues. This CDR3 is CASSYPTGGYTEAFF. In DNA form, the CDR3 reads TGTGCCAGCAGTTACCCAACAGGGGGTTACACTGAAGCTTTCTTT.

The chain couples TRBV5-5 to TRBJ2-7; D is possibly TRBD1 (6 bases). CDR1 is SGHKS, CDR2 YYEKEE, per germline (reference sequence). The germline V and J ends were trimmed by 2 bases and 1 base, with 13 bases remaining between them. The CDR3 is made up of 15 amino acids. CDR3 in DNA: TGTGCCAGCAGCTTCAGGAACAGGGTGTCCTACGAGCAGTACTTC. It is translated as CASSFRNRVSYEQYF.

By sample fraction, this clone is medium-sized. The chain uses TRBV7-9 and TRBJ1-2, with D hard to call. Germline V gene data show CDR1 as SEHNR and CDR2 as FQNEAQ (reference sequence). The CDR3 is made up of 11 amino acids. V was clipped by 6 bases and J by 7 bases, with 9 bases between them. CDR3 sequence: CASSPAAGYTF. DNA for the CDR3: TGTGCCAGCAGTCCGGCGGCTGGCTACACCTTC.

V is TRBV5-1 and J is TRBJ1-2; D unclear. The CDR3 contains 13 residues. Between the trimmed V and J ends, which lost 1 base and 8 bases, there was a span of 12 bases. Germline V gives CDR1 SGHRS, CDR2 YFSETQ. CDR3 sequence (DNA): TGCGCCAGCAGCTTGTGGCCCCCCTTGGGCTACACCTTC. Translating it yields CASSLWPPLGYTF.

The chain carries TRBV5-6 and TRBJ1-4; 7 bases fit TRBD1. CDR3 size: 13 residues. V shed 3 bases and J 12 bases; nucleotides not matched to a gene: 8. Germline CDR1 is SGHDT and CDR2 is YYEEEE. The CDR3 DNA sequence: TGTGCCAGCAGCTACGACAGGGAAGGAGAACTGTTTTTT. Its protein is CASSYDREGELFF.

The chain combines TRBV5-1 with TRBJ1-4; D is possibly TRBD1 (5 bases). CDR1 is SGHRS, CDR2 YFSETQ, per germline. The CDR3 has 13 amino acids. The V end was cut by 0 bases, the J end by 5 bases, with 5 bases between. As DNA, the CDR3 is TGCGCCAGCAGCTTGGCAGGGAATGAAAAACTGTTTTTT. Translated, it gives CASSLAGNEKLFF.

This clone was seen once. V is TRBV3-1 (or the pseudogene TRBV3-2) and J is TRBJ2-7; a weak D match, TRBD1 (5 bases). The V end lost 1 base, the J end lost 3 bases, and 13 bases lay between the germline ends. The CDR3 consists of 15 residues. Germline V CDR1 and CDR2: LGHDT, YNNKEL (reference sequence). The CDR3 reads CASSQVLDSFYEQYF. The CDR3 DNA is TGTGCCAGCAGCCAAGTTCTAGACAGTTTCTACGAGCAGTACTTC.

This chain connects TRBV4-3 to TRBJ2-2; D is possibly TRBD2 (6 bases). This CDR3 region has 17 residues. V dropped 0 bases and J dropped 1 base, with 12 bases sitting between them. Germline CDR1 LGHNA, CDR2 YSLEER. CDR3 amino acids: CASSQDRAGWNTGELFF. The CDR3 DNA follows: TGCGCCAGCAGCCAAGACAGGGCGGGGTGGAACACCGGGGAGCTGTTTTTT.

This chain connects TRBV10-3 to TRBJ1-5; 9 nucleotides agree with TRBD1. The germline V gene has CDR1 ENHRY and CDR2 SYGVKD. The CDR3 sequence is 15 residues long. The V segment lost 6 bases and the J segment 3 bases; nucleotides outside the gene matches: 6. CDR3 nucleotide sequence: TGTGCCATCAGCCCGGGACAGGGTTTCAATCAGCCCCAGCATTTT. It specifies CAISPGQGFNQPQHF.

This chain links TRBV7-2 with TRBJ2-3; unclear D gene. The CDR3 runs to 16 residues. Germline CDR1 SGHTA, CDR2 FQGNSA. With 5 bases removed from V and 8 bases from J, the gap between germline ends came to 23 bases. CDR3 protein: CASSRDPAPIRVTQYF. CDR3 nucleotides: TGTGCCAGCAGCCGCGATCCCGCCCCTATCCGGGTTACGCAGTATTTT. The variable domain in full, completed from reference TRBV7-2 and TRBJ2-3, reads GAGVSQSPSNKVTEKGKDVELRCDPISGHTALYWYRQSLGQGLEFLIYFQGNSAPDKSGLPSDRFSAERTGGSVSTLTIQRTQQEDSAVYLCASSRDPAPIRVTQYFGPGTRLTVL.

The gene calls are TRBV2 and TRBJ2-5; 7 positions match TRBD1. Germline CDR1 reads SNHLY; CDR2 reads FYNNEI. The V and J ends lost 7 bases and 5 bases, in that order; junction bases with no gene match: 4. This CDR3 has 12 amino acids. CDR3 coding DNA: TGTGCCAGCACCAGGGGGTCCGAGACCCAGTACTTC. This sequence encodes CASTRGSETQYF. Together with reference TRBV2 and TRBJ2-5, the CDR3 gives the full variable domain: EPEVTQTPSHQVTQMGQEVILRCVPISNHLYFYWYRQILGQKVEFLVSFYNNEISEKSEIFDDQFSVERPDGSNFTLKIRSTKLEDSAMYFCASTRGSETQYFGPGTRLLVL.

This clone was detected only once. The chain carries TRBV19 and TRBJ1-2; D is undetermined. Germline CDR1 is LNHDA and CDR2 is SQIVND (reference sequence). The CDR3 loop spans 16 amino acids. V was cut by 3 bases and J by 6 bases, with 20 bases left in between. CDR3: CASSISLAGFVDGYTF. CDR3 in DNA: TGTGCCAGTAGTATTTCCTTAGCCGGATTTGTGGATGGCTACACCTTC.

V gene TRBV4-3 combines with J gene TRBJ2-1, with a tentative D call TRBD2 (6 bases). The V end lost 3 bases, the J end lost 3 bases, and 18 bases lay between the germline ends. CDR3 length equals 17 residues. The germline gives CDR1 LGHNA, CDR2 YSLEER. In DNA, the CDR3 is TGCGCCAGCAGCCAGATGAACTGGGGGGACTTCTACAATGAGCAGTTCTTC. This translates into CASSQMNWGDFYNEQFF.

V gene TRBV5-1 combines with J gene TRBJ2-3; 9 bases fit TRBD2. Trimming cost V 4 bases and J 0 bases; bases outside gene matches: 3. There are 15 residues in the CDR3. Germline assignment: CDR1 SGHRS and CDR2 YFSETQ. The DNA for the CDR3 is TGCGCCAGCAGCATAGCGGGGGTCAGCACAGATACGCAGTATTTT. Translating gives CASSIAGVSTDTQYF.

The genes are TRBV7-8 and TRBJ1-5; 8 positions agree with TRBD1. Germline assignment: CDR1 SGHVS and CDR2 FQNEAQ. V lost 4 bases to trimming and J lost 4 bases; unmatched junction nucleotides: 6. This CDR3 region has 15 residues. The CDR3 region is CASSSNRGGNQPQHF. The CDR3 DNA sequence: TGTGCCAGCAGCTCGAACAGGGGGGGGAATCAGCCCCAGCATTTT.

The chain has TRBV21-1 and TRBJ1-6. TRBV21-1 is marked as a pseudogene. CDR3 length: 15 residues. The CDR3 is CASSKLGVYNSPLHF. The CDR3 DNA reads as TGTGCCAGCAGCAAACTCGGGGTTTATAATTCACCCCTCCACTTT.

A single count supports this clone. The V call is TRBV27, the J call TRBJ1-1; the match to TRBD1 covers 7 bases. Per germline, CDR1 MNHEY and CDR2 SMNVEV (reference sequence). Germline trimming cut 2 bases from V and 0 bases from J; bases unmatched to any gene: 3. This CDR3 spans 15 amino acids. The CDR3 reads CASSLGTELNTEAFF. DNA of the CDR3: TGTGCCAGCAGTTTAGGGACAGAATTGAACACTGAAGCTTTCTTT.

The chain employs TRBV4-2 and TRBJ2-1; 8 nucleotides agree with TRBD2. V gave up 4 bases and J gave up 5 bases; unmatched junction bases: 10. This CDR3 is built from 16 residues. The germline CDR1 and CDR2 sequences are LGHNA and YNFKEQ. The CDR3: CASSRRGTGGDNEQFF. CDR3 DNA sequence: TGTGCCAGCAGCCGCCGTGGGACGGGGGGGGACAATGAGCAGTTCTTC.

This chain joins TRBV20-1 and TRBJ2-4; 7 bases match TRBD1. The CDR3 consists of 18 residues. Losses at the gene ends were 3 bases for V and 3 bases for J; bases not matched to a gene: 17. Germline-derived CDR1 and CDR2 are DFQATT and SNEGSKA (reference sequence). The CDR3 DNA sequence: TGCAGTGCTAGTCGAAAGGGGGCGATTTTAAAGCACAAAAACATTCAGTACTTC. Translation: CSASRKGAILKHKNIQYF.

V and J are TRBV6-6 and TRBJ1-6; D is uncertain. V shed 8 bases and J shed 8 bases, with 16 bases lying between them. The CDR3 has 14 residues. Germline lookup yields CDR1 MNHNY and CDR2 SVGAGI (reference sequence). CDR3 region: CASRGDPWDSPLHF. The DNA for the CDR3 is TGTGCCAGCCGAGGAGATCCCTGGGATTCACCCCTCCACTTT.

The chain recombines TRBV4-3 with TRBJ2-1; D might be TRBD1 (6 bases). CDR1 is LGHNA, CDR2 YSLEER, per germline. Trimming removed 1 base from V and 3 bases from J, with 16 bases in between. CDR3 length: 17 amino acids. The CDR3: CASSQAQGQSHYNEQFF. The CDR3 DNA reads TGCGCCAGCAGCCAAGCGCAAGGACAGAGCCACTACAATGAGCAGTTCTTC.

This clone was picked up one time. The chain has TRBV10-3 and TRBJ2-7, with 10 bases that match TRBD1. Germline CDR1 is ENHRY and CDR2 is SYGVKD. The V segment lost 1 base and the J segment 5 bases; nucleotides outside the gene matches: 5. The length of the CDR3 is 15 residues. CDR3 DNA: TGTGCCATCAGTGAGTGGACAGGGGGAAAGGACGAGCAGTACTTC. Protein sequence: CAISEWTGGKDEQYF.

This rearrangement joins TRBV7-2 to TRBJ2-3; no clear D. Trimming removed 3 bases from V and 1 base from J, with 5 bases in between. The CDR3 extends over 13 amino acids. Germline lookup yields CDR1 SGHTA and CDR2 FQGNSA. CDR3 nucleotides: TGTGCCAGCAGCTTTTCAGGCACAGATACGCAGTATTTT. Amino acids: CASSFSGTDTQYF.